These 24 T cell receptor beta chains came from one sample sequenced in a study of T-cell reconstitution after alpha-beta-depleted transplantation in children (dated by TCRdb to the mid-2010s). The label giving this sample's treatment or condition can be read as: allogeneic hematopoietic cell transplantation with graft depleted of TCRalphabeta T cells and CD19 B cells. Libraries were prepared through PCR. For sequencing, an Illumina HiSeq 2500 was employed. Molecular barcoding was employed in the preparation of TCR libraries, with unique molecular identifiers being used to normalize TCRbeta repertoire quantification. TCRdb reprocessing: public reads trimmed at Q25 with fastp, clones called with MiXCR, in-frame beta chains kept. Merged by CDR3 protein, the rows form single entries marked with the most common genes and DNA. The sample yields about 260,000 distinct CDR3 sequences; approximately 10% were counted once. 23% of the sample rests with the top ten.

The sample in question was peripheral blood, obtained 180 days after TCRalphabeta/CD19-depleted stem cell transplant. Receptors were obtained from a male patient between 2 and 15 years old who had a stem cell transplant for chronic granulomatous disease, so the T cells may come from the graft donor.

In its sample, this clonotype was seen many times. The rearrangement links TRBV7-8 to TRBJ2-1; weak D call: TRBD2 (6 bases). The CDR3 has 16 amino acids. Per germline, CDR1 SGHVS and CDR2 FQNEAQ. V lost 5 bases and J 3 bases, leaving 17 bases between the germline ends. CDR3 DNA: TGTGCCAGCAGCACCACCGGGACTCGCGTCTACAATGAGCAGTTCTTC. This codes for CASSTTGTRVYNEQFF.

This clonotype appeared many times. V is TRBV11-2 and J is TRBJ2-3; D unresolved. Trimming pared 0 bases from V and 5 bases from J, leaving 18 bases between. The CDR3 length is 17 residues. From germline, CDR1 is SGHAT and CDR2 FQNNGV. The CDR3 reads CASSLEALRRKLDTQYF. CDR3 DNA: TGTGCCAGCAGCTTAGAAGCTCTACGGCGGAAACTAGATACGCAGTATTTT.

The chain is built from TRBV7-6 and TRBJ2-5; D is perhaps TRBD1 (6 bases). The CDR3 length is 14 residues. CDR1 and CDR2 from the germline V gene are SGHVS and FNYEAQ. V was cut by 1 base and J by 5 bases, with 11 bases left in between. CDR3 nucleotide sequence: TGTGCCAGCAGCTTAGATGGGGGCCGTGAGACCCAGTACTTC. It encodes CASSLDGGRETQYF.

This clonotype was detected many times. CDR3 sequence: CATSRRTGVGNSPLHF. The CDR3 nucleotides are TGTGCCACCAGCAGAAGGACAGGGGTCGGAAATTCACCCCTCCACTTT. The chain couples TRBV15 to TRBJ1-6; 9 bases fit TRBD1. Germline V gene sequence: CDR1 LNHNV, CDR2 YYDKDF (reference sequence). The trim removed 2 bases at V and 7 bases at J, leaving 6 bases unmatched. The CDR3 is made up of 16 amino acids. Together with reference TRBV15 and TRBJ1-6, the CDR3 gives the full variable domain: DAMVIQNPRYQVTQFGKPVTLSCSQTLNHNVMYWYQQKSSQAPKLLFHYYDKDFNNEADTPDNFQSRRPNTSFCFLDIRSPGLGDTAMYLCATSRRTGVGNSPLHFGNGTRLTVT.

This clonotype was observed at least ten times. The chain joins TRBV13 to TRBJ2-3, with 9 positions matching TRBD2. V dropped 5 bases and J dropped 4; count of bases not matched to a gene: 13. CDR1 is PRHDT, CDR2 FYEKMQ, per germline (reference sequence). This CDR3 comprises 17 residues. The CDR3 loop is CASSTTAGGGAPDTQYF. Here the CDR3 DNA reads TGTGCCAGCAGCACGACCGCCGGCGGGGGGGCCCCAGATACGCAGTATTTT.

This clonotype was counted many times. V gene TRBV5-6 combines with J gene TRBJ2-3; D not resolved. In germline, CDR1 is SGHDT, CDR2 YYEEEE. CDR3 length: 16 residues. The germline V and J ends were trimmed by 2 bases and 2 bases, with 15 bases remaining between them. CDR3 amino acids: CASSFLGRPDTDTQYF. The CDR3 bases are TGTGCCAGCAGCTTTTTGGGCAGGCCGGACACAGATACGCAGTATTTT.

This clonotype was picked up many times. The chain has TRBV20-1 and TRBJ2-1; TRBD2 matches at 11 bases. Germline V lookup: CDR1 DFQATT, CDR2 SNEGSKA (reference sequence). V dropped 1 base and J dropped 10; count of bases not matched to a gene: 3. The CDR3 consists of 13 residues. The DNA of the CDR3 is TGCAGTGCTAGAGTTGGGACTAGCGGAGAGCAGTTCTTC. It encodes CSARVGTSGEQFF.

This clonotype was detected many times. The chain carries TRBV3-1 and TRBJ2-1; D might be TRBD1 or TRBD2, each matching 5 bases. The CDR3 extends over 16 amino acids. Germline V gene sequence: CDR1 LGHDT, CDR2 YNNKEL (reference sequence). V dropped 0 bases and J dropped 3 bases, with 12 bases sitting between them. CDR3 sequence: CASSQDLGEFYNEQFF. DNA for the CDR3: TGTGCCAGCAGCCAAGATTTGGGGGAATTCTACAATGAGCAGTTCTTC.

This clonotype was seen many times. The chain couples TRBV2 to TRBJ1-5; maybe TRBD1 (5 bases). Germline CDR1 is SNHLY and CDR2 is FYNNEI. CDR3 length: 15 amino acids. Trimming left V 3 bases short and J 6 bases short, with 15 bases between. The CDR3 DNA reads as TGTGCCAGCAGTGACGGTCCAGGGAGGGCTCAGCCCCAGCATTTT. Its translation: CASSDGPGRAQPQHF. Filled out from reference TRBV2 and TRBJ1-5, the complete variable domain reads EPEVTQTPSHQVTQMGQEVILRCVPISNHLYFYWYRQILGQKVEFLVSFYNNEISEKSEIFDDQFSVERPDGSNFTLKIRSTKLEDSAMYFCASSDGPGRAQPQHFGDGTRLSIL.

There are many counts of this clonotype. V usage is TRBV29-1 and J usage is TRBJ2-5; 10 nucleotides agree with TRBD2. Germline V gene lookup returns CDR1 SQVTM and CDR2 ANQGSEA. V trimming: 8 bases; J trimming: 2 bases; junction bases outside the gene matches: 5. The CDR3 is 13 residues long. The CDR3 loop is CSHLAGGQETQYF. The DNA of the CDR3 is TGCAGCCACTTAGCGGGAGGACAAGAGACCCAGTACTTC.

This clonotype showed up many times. As DNA, the CDR3 is TGTGCCAGCAGTTTAAGTGGGGGCACAGATACGCAGTATTTT. As protein: CASSLSGGTDTQYF. J is TRBJ2-3 and V is TRBV28, with D hard to call. The ends were cut back, 2 bases at V and 1 base at J, with 7 bases in the middle. This CDR3 has 14 residues. From germline, CDR1 is MDHEN and CDR2 SYDVKM.

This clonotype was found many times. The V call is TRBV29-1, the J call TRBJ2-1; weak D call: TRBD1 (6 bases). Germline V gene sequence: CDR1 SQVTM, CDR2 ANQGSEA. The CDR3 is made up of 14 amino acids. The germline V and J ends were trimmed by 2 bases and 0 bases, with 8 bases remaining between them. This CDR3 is CSVERGGSYNEQFF. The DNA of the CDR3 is TGCAGCGTTGAACGAGGGGGCTCCTACAATGAGCAGTTCTTC.

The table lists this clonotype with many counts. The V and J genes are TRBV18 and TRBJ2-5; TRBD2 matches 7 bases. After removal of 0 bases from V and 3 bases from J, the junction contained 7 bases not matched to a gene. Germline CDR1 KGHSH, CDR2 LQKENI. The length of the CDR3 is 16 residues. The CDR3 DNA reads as TGTGCCAGCTCACCACCGGGGAGGGTCCCCAAAGAGACCCAGTACTTC. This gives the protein CASSPPGRVPKETQYF.

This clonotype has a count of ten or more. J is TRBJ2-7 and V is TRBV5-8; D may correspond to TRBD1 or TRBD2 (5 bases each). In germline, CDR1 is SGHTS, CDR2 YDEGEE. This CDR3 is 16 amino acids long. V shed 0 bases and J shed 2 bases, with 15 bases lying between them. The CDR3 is CASSLVLRDPAYEQYF. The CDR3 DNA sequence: TGTGCCAGCAGCTTGGTCCTCCGGGACCCAGCCTACGAGCAGTACTTC. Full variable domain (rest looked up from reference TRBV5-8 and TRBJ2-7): EAGVTQSPTHLIKTRGQQATLRCSPISGHTSVYWYQQALGLGLQFLLWYDEGEERNRGNFPPRFSGRQFPNYSSELNVNALELEDSALYLCASSLVLRDPAYEQYFGPGTRLTVT.

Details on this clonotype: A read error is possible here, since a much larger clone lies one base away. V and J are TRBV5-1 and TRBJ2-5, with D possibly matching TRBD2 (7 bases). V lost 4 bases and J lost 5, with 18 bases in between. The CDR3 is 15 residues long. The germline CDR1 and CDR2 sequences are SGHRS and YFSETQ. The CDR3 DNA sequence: TGCGCCAGCAGCCACCGGGACGGGGGGCGCGAGACCCAGTACTTC. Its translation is CASSHRDGGRETQYF.

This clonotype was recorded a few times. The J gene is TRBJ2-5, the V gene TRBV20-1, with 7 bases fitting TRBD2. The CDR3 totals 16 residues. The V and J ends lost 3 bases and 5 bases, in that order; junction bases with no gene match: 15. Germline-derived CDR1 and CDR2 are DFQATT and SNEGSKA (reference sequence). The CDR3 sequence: CSARIPQGGDWETQYF. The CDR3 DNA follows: TGCAGTGCTAGGATACCTCAGGGAGGGGATTGGGAGACCCAGTACTTC.

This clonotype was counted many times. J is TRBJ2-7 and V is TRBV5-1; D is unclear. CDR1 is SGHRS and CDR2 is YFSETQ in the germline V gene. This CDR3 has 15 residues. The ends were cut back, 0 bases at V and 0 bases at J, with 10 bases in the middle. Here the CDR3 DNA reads TGCGCCAGCAGCTTGGAAGGACGTCGCTCCTACGAGCAGTACTTC. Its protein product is CASSLEGRRSYEQYF.

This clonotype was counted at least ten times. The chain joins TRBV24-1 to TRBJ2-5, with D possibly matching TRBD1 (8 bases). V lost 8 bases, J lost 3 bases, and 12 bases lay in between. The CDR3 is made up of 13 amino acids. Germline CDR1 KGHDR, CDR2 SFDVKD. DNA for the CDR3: TGTGCCACCAACAGGGGGGGGGAAGAGACCCAGTACTTC. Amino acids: CATNRGGEETQYF.

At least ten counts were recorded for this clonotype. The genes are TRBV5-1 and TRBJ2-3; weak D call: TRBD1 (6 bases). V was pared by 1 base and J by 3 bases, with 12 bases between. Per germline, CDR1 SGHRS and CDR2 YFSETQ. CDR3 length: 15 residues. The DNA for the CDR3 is TGCGCCAGCAGCTTGCCAACAGGGTTAACAGATACGCAGTATTTT. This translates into CASSLPTGLTDTQYF.

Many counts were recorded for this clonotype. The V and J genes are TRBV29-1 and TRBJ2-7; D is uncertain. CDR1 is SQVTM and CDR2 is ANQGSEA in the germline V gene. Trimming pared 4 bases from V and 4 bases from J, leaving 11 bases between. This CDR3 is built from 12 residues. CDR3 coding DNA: TGCAGCGTTGGCGACGTGGCGTACGAGCAGTACTTC. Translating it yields CSVGDVAYEQYF.

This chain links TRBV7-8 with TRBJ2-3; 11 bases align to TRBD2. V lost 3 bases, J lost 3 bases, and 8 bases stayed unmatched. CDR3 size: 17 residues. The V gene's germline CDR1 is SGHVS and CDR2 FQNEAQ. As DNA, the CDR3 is TGTGCCAGCAGCTTTAAGGGACTAGCGGAGAGGACAGATACGCAGTATTTT. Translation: CASSFKGLAERTDTQYF.

The CDR3 region is CASSGPSGRSDTQYF. In DNA, the CDR3 is TGTGCCAGCAGCGGACCTAGCGGGAGGTCAGATACGCAGTATTTT. This rearrangement joins TRBV5-5 to TRBJ2-3; 11 bases map to TRBD2. Looked up from germline, CDR1 is SGHKS and CDR2 is YYEKEE (reference sequence). The trim removed 4 bases at V and 4 bases at J, leaving 5 bases unmatched. The CDR3 spans 15 residues. Looking up the rest from reference TRBV5-5 and TRBJ2-3 gives the full variable domain: DAGVTQSPTHLIKTRGQQVTLRCSPISGHKSVSWYQQVLGQGPQFIFQYYEKEERGRGNFPDRFSARQFPNYSSELNVNALLLGDSALYLCASSGPSGRSDTQYFGPGTRLTVL.

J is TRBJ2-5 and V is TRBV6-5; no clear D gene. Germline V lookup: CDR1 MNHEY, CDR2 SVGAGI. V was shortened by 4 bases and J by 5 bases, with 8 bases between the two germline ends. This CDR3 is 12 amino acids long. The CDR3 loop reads CASSFDLETQYF. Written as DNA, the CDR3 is TGTGCCAGCAGTTTCGACCTGGAGACCCAGTACTTC.

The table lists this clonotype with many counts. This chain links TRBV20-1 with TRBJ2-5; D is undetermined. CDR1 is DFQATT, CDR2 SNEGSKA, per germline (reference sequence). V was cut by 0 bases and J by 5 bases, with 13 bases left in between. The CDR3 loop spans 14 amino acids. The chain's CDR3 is CSARDGPTPETQYF. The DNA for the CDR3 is TGCAGTGCTAGAGATGGGCCAACCCCTGAGACCCAGTACTTC.